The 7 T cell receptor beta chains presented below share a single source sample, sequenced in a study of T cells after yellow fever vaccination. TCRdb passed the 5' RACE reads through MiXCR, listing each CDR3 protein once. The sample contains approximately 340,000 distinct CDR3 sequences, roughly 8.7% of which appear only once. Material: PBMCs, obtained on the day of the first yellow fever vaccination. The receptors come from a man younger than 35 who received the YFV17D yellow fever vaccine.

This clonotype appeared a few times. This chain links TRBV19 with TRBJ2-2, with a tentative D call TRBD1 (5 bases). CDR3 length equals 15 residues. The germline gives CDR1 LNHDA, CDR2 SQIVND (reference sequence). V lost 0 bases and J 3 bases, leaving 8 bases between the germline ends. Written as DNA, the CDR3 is TGTGCCAGTAGTATAGATCAAGGGGACACCGGGGAGCTGTTTTTT. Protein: CASSIDQGDTGELFF.

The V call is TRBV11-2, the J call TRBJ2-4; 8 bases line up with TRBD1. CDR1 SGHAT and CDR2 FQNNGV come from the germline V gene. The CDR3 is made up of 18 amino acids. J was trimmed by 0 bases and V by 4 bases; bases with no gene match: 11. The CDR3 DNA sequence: TGTGCCAGCAGCTCCCCCGACAGGGGCGGACTAGCCAAAAACATTCAGTACTTC. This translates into CASSSPDRGGLAKNIQYF.

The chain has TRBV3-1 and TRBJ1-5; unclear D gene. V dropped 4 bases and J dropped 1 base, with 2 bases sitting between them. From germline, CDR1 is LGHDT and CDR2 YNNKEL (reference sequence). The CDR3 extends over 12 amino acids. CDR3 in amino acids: CASSRSNQPQHF. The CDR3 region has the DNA TGTGCCAGCAGCCGCAGCAATCAGCCCCAGCATTTT.

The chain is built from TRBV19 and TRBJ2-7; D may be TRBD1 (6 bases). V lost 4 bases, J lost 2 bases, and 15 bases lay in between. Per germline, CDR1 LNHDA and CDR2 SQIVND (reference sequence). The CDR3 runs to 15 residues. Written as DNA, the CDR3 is TGTGCCAGTAGTACTGACAGGCGACCAACCTACGAGCAGTACTTC. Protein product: CASSTDRRPTYEQYF.

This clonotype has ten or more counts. The CDR3 protein is CASSQVGGALREQYF. Written as DNA, the CDR3 is TGCGCCAGCAGCCAAGTGGGTGGGGCCTTACGCGAGCAGTACTTC. This chain links TRBV4-3 with TRBJ2-7; D is possibly TRBD1 (5 bases). The germline CDR1 and CDR2 sequences are LGHNA and YSLEER. Between the trimmed V and J ends, which lost 1 base and 6 bases, there was a span of 16 bases. The CDR3 extends over 15 amino acids.

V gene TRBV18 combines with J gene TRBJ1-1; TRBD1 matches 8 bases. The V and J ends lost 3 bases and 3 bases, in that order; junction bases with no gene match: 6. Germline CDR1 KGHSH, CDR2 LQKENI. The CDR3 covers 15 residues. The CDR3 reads CASSPMGQEYTEAFF. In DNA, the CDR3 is TGTGCCAGCTCACCTATGGGACAGGAATACACTGAAGCTTTCTTT. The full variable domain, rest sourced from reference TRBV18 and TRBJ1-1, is NAGVMQNPRHLVRRRGQEARLRCSPMKGHSHVYWYRQLPEEGLKFMVYLQKENIIDESGMPKERFSAEFPKEGPSILRIQQVVRGDSAAYFCASSPMGQEYTEAFFGQGTRLTVV.

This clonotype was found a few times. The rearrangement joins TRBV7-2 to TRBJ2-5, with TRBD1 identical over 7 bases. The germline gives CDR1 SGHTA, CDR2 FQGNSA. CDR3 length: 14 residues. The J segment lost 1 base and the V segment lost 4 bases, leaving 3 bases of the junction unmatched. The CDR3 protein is CASSSQGSQETQYF. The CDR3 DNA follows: TGTGCCAGCAGCTCACAGGGGTCCCAAGAGACCCAGTACTTC.